A single sample gave rise to the 10 T cell receptor beta chains below, sequenced in a study of T-cell reconstitution after alpha-beta-depleted transplantation in children. The authors prepared the TCRbeta library with unique molecular identifiers. TCRdb analysed the PCR reads with MiXCR anew, one entry per CDR3 protein. Of about 580,000 distinct CDR3 sequences listed, about 21% are singletons. The sample was PBMCs, mostly from graft donor cells, taken 360 days after TCRalphabeta/CD19-depleted stem cell transplant. These receptors were taken from a boy younger than two who had a stem cell transplant for acute myeloid leukemia, so the T cells may come from the graft donor.

This clonotype appeared many times. The V call is TRBV20-1, the J call TRBJ2-5; D may be TRBD1 or TRBD2 (5 bases each). The V end lost 6 bases, the J end lost 2 bases, and 13 bases lay between the germline ends. In germline, CDR1 is DFQATT, CDR2 SNEGSKA (reference sequence). The CDR3 extends over 13 amino acids. CDR3 coding DNA: TGCAGTGCATCCGCCGGGGCGCAAGAGACCCAGTACTTC. It is translated as CSASAGAQETQYF.

The CDR3 DNA is TGCAGTGCTAGAGTCGGGACAGCAAGCAATCAGCCCCAGCATTTT. This codes for CSARVGTASNQPQHF. The chain combines TRBV20-1 with TRBJ1-5; 7 bases align to TRBD1. With V trimmed by 1 base and J by 1 base, 4 bases remained unmatched. The CDR3 runs 15 residues. The germline gives CDR1 DFQATT, CDR2 SNEGSKA (reference sequence).

This clonotype was observed many times. The V gene is TRBV28, the J gene TRBJ2-1, with 8 bases matching TRBD2. CDR3 length: 15 residues. Germline assignment: CDR1 MDHEN and CDR2 SYDVKM. Trimming cost V 5 bases and J 5 bases; bases outside gene matches: 8. This CDR3 reads CASSPGGGGNNEQFF. CDR3 coding DNA: TGTGCCAGCAGTCCCGGGGGCGGGGGGAACAATGAGCAGTTCTTC.

This clonotype was seen more than once but under ten times. The rearrangement joins TRBV6-1 to TRBJ2-2; 7 nucleotides line up with TRBD2. Germline values: CDR1 MNHNS, CDR2 SASEGT. This CDR3 comprises 15 residues. Losses at the gene ends were 6 bases for V and 4 bases for J; bases not matched to a gene: 8. This chain's CDR3 is CASRGLADLTGELFF. The CDR3 coding sequence is TGTGCCAGCAGGGGCCTAGCGGACCTCACCGGGGAGCTGTTTTTT.

The CDR3 DNA sequence: TGTGCCAGCAGCACCCCCCTAGCGGGGGGCCCCGAGGGGCAGTTCTTC. This encodes CASSTPLAGGPEGQFF. This chain connects TRBV9 to TRBJ2-1; 11 bases are a match to TRBD2. V was clipped by 4 bases and J by 12 bases; unmatched bases: 15. The germline V gene has CDR1 SGDLS and CDR2 YYNGEE. The CDR3 sequence is 16 residues long.

The chain couples TRBV4-2 to TRBJ2-1, with 9 bases fitting TRBD2. Trimming removed 4 bases from V and 9 bases from J; junction bases left unmatched: 13. The germline gives CDR1 LGHNA, CDR2 YNFKEQ. This CDR3 is 16 amino acids long. Here the CDR3 reads CASSPPGRGGPVEQFF. CDR3 sequence (DNA): TGTGCCAGCAGCCCTCCCGGGCGGGGGGGGCCGGTTGAGCAGTTCTTC.

The chain recombines TRBV6-1 with TRBJ2-2, with D unclear. This CDR3 is built from 11 residues. V lost 7 bases and J lost 8, with 8 bases in between. Germline V gives CDR1 MNHNS, CDR2 SASEGT. The CDR3 is CASIEVGELFF. CDR3 nucleotides: TGTGCCAGCATAGAGGTGGGGGAGCTGTTTTTT.

This clonotype was counted only a few times. The gene calls are TRBV9 and TRBJ2-6; 8 bases match TRBD1. Germline V gives CDR1 SGDLS, CDR2 YYNGEE. The CDR3 totals 17 residues. The V segment lost 4 bases and the J segment 3 bases; nucleotides outside the gene matches: 9. As DNA, the CDR3 is TGTGCCAGCAGCTACGGACAGGGAGTCTTTGGGGCCAACGTCCTGACTTTC. Amino acids: CASSYGQGVFGANVLTF.

The V and J genes are TRBV29-1 and TRBJ1-2; D is perhaps TRBD1 (5 bases). The CDR3 totals 13 residues. Trimming left V 6 bases short and J 6 bases short, with 17 bases between. CDR1 is SQVTM, CDR2 ANQGSEA, per germline. The CDR3 DNA reads TGCAGCGTCATCCGCAGGGCCAATAATGGCTACACCTTC. Protein: CSVIRRANNGYTF.

This clonotype occurred a few times. The rearrangement links TRBV6-5 to TRBJ2-1; 16 nucleotides match TRBD2. V lost 2 bases to trimming and J lost 15 bases; unmatched junction nucleotides: 7. Germline CDR1 and CDR2: MNHEY and SVGAGI. This CDR3 has 15 residues. The CDR3 here is CASSYPGLAGGTGFF. The CDR3 DNA reads TGTGCCAGCAGTTACCCGGGACTAGCGGGGGGGACTGGGTTCTTC.